The next 10 T cell receptor beta chains were all read from a single sample in a study of spatial heterogeneity in lung cancer. Time point defined: sample taken at primary tumor resection. Whole RNA was taken from tumor, nontumor lung or frozen PBMC; it was then sequenced unsorted. In TCRdb, the 5' RACE reads were re-called with MiXCR into one record per CDR3 protein. The data contain about 11,000 distinct CDR3 sequences, over 15% of them singletons. The starting material was PBMCs, obtained at surgery. All receptors derive from a male donor with early-stage non-small cell lung cancer.

This clonotype has only a few counts. The chain combines TRBV9 with TRBJ1-6; no definite D call. This CDR3 has 14 amino acids. Germline V gene data show CDR1 as SGDLS and CDR2 as YYNGEE. Trimming left V 4 bases short and J 6 bases short, with 11 bases between. This chain's CDR3 is CASSPVESNSPLHF. The CDR3 region has the DNA TGTGCCAGCAGCCCCGTTGAGAGTAATTCACCCCTCCACTTT.

This clonotype was seen many times. This chain uses TRBV5-1 with TRBJ2-5; 14 bases match TRBD2. This CDR3 contains 17 residues. CDR1 and CDR2 from the germline V gene are SGHRS and YFSETQ. V was pared by 4 bases and J by 2 bases, with 7 bases of the junction left unmatched. The CDR3 protein is CASSEGLAGALQETQYF. CDR3 nucleotide sequence: TGCGCCAGCAGCGAGGGACTAGCGGGAGCGCTACAAGAGACCCAGTACTTC.

By share, this clonotype ranks as medium-sized (0.01 to 0.1%). The chain uses TRBV13 and TRBJ2-7; TRBD2 agrees at 8 bases. CDR3 length: 13 residues. The V gene end was trimmed by 5 bases and the J gene end by 6 bases; junction bases not matched to a gene: 6. Germline CDR1 reads PRHDT; CDR2 reads FYEKMQ (reference sequence). The CDR3 is CASSPGGVGEQYF. CDR3 coding DNA: TGTGCCAGCAGCCCCGGGGGGGTAGGCGAGCAGTACTTC. Full variable domain (rest looked up from reference TRBV13 and TRBJ2-7): AAGVIQSPRHLIKEKRETATLKCYPIPRHDTVYWYQQGPGQDPQFLISFYEKMQSDKGSIPDRFSAQQFSDYHSELNMSSLELGDSALYFCASSPGGVGEQYFGPGTRLTVT.

This sequence joins TRBV19 and TRBJ1-2; weak D call: TRBD1 (5 bases). The CDR3 runs to 14 residues. Trimming pared 3 bases from V and 3 bases from J, leaving 11 bases between. Germline CDR1 reads LNHDA; CDR2 reads SQIVND (reference sequence). The CDR3 here is CASSIFGDYYGYTF. CDR3 bases: TGTGCCAGTAGTATCTTCGGGGACTACTATGGCTACACCTTC.

The chain links TRBV5-5 to TRBJ2-2; D gene unclear. CDR1 is SGHKS and CDR2 is YYEKEE in the germline V gene (reference sequence). This CDR3 is 13 amino acids long. V gave up 5 bases and J gave up 2 bases, with 7 bases separating them. For the CDR3, the DNA is TGTGCCAGCAGGGCTCCAAACACCGGGGAGCTGTTTTTT. It encodes CASRAPNTGELFF. Drawing the rest from reference TRBV5-5 and TRBJ2-2, the complete variable domain is DAGVTQSPTHLIKTRGQQVTLRCSPISGHKSVSWYQQVLGQGPQFIFQYYEKEERGRGNFPDRFSARQFPNYSSELNVNALLLGDSALYLCASRAPNTGELFFGEGSRLTVL.

This clonotype was detected many times. This rearrangement joins TRBV28 to TRBJ1-3; TRBD1 matches 8 bases. Trimming cost V 6 bases and J 0 bases; bases outside gene matches: 7. Germline CDR1 MDHEN, CDR2 SYDVKM. The CDR3 spans 16 residues. CDR3 in DNA: TGTGCCAGCAGGACATCAGGGGGCCCCTCTGGAAACACCATATATTTT. Amino acids: CASRTSGGPSGNTIYF.

This clonotype was recorded at least ten times. This chain connects TRBV5-1 to TRBJ2-6; tentative D call: TRBD1 (5 bases). The germline gives CDR1 SGHRS, CDR2 YFSETQ. This CDR3 comprises 15 residues. Trimming took 0 bases from V and 2 from J, leaving 6 bases between them. The CDR3 DNA reads TGCGCCAGCAGCTTGGAAGGGGCTGGGGCCAACGTCCTGACTTTC. Amino acids: CASSLEGAGANVLTF. Filled out from reference TRBV5-1 and TRBJ2-6, the complete variable domain reads KAGVTQTPRYLIKTRGQQVTLSCSPISGHRSVSWYQQTPGQGLQFLFEYFSETQRNKGNFPGRFSGRQFSNSRSEMNVSTLELGDSALYLCASSLEGAGANVLTFGAGSRLTVL.

In its sample, this clonotype was seen a few times. The genes are TRBV7-9 and TRBJ2-3; D not certain. Trimming stripped 3 bases from V and 5 bases from J, with 24 bases between. Germline V gene sequence: CDR1 SEHNR, CDR2 FQNEAQ (reference sequence). The CDR3 is 18 amino acids. In nucleotides, the CDR3 is TGTGCCAGCAGCTTGCTCCCGGTTGGGCCGGTGTTAGAAGATACGCAGTATTTT. Amino acid sequence: CASSLLPVGPVLEDTQYF.

This clonotype was picked up many times. This CDR3 reads CASSSPPLRDRGLGSPLHF. CDR3 nucleotide sequence: TGTGCCAGCAGCTCCCCCCCCTTACGGGACAGGGGGCTGGGATCACCCCTCCACTTT. J is TRBJ1-6 and V is TRBV7-9; 12 positions agree with TRBD1. V trimming: 4 bases; J trimming: 10 bases; junction bases outside the gene matches: 17. Germline V lookup: CDR1 SEHNR, CDR2 FQNEAQ (reference sequence). This CDR3 contains 19 residues.

This clonotype was found a few times. V and J are TRBV12-3 or TRBV12-4 and TRBJ1-6; D may be TRBD1 (6 bases). The CDR3 spans 15 residues. Trimming removed 8 bases at V and 2 bases at J, with 13 bases between. The CDR3 reads CASSWGGPYNSPLHF. Written as DNA, the CDR3 is TGTGCCAGCTCCTGGGGGGGCCCCTATAATTCACCCCTCCACTTT.